This TCR beta chain is drawn from a study of CD8+CD57+ T cells in acquired aplastic anemia. Study information: Across the sorted CD4+ and CD8+ cells, DNA amounts averaged approximately 3 ug. Study-wide points: A significant difference in CD8+ Simpson's diversity between patients and controls was not found. It was found that nearly 30 CD8+ CDR3 sequences were shared between patients and controls.

TCR beta VDJ and CDR3 profiling used genomic DNA as template. MiXCR, run by TCRdb on the reads, gives a single entry per CDR3 protein. The data contain 450,000 to 600,000 distinct CDR3 sequences, around 33% of them seen just once; the ten biggest clones take up 0.7% to 1%. Whoever was chosen for sequencing had shown CD8+CD57+ cell expansion by flow cytometry. Blood came from patients not yet given any therapy. The V segment lost 3 bases and the J segment 3 bases; nucleotides outside the gene matches: 6. Germline assignment: CDR1 MGHDK and CDR2 SYGVNS. The CDR3 loop spans 15 amino acids. In the case of this clonotype: Its antigen remains unidentified.

Input material: sorted CD4+, CD8+, or CD8+CD57+ T cells (not recorded which) from PBMCs. This sequence joins TRBV25-1 and TRBJ1-2; TRBD1 matches 8 bases. This sequence was found in a human donor with aplastic anemia. This chain's CDR3 is CASSEGGQADYGYTF. The CDR3 nucleotides read TGTGCCAGCAGTGAGGGGGGACAGGCTGACTATGGCTACACCTTC.